Listed here is a single T cell receptor (beta chain). Its antigen is currently not known. Base quality data are lacking; no much larger clone is found one base away. Preparation of the library involved the immunoSEQ multiplex PCR assay. The multiplex PCR relied on a mix of 60 forward primers for TCR Vbeta segments and 13 reverse primers for TCR Jbeta segments. The CDR3 region of rearranged TCR beta genes was amplified from genomic DNA by a multiplex PCR assay. On the Illumina HiSeq System, the amplified TCR beta libraries were sequenced as 87-base-pair reads. In the paper's pipeline: A later analysis counted around 72 million unique TCR beta chains across the approximately 700 repertoires, and around 9.9 million of these chains were shared by at least two donors. To remove PCR and sequencing errors, raw reads were error-corrected and collapsed into unique sequences using a nearest-neighbor algorithm that merged closely related sequences. CDR3 sequences were aligned to IMGT reference sequences to assign V, D and J gene segments. For a sequence to be retained, a match of at least six nucleotides was required to both a V gene segment and a J gene segment. Rearrangements were called productive when the CDR3 lacked stop codons and stayed in frame with V and J; all others were non-productive. CDR3 was defined according to IMGT convention as the region running from the second conserved V-encoded cysteine to the conserved J-encoded phenylalanine. Sequences without an unambiguous match to a single V gene segment were excluded from the earlier analysis of 450 to 650 of the donors. An earlier analysis of 500 to 700 of the donors classified V segments as functional when productive rearrangements were above 56.7% and as segregating when the standard deviation between donors was above 5%. A statistical classification framework was built to diagnose cytomegalovirus status from the catalog of TCR beta chain sequences. A later analysis assigned V and J genes by comparing TCR nucleotide sequences with IMGT/GENE-DB human TR gene sequences. A later analysis assigned CDR3 sequences and most-parsimonious VDJ recombination scenarios with the TCRdist pipeline. In a later analysis, each TCR beta chain was defined by its CDR3 amino acid sequence together with its V-gene family, and reads without a unique V-gene family were excluded. To address suspected cross-contamination and a sequencing artifact, a later analysis removed a few hundred highly shared, low-generation-probability nucleotide sequences. For each public chain, a later analysis derived a clonal expansion index from normalized ranks of inferred template counts within each repertoire. In a later analysis, generation probabilities were computed using a VDJ recombination model fitted to out-of-frame rearrangements, and the results were checked against IGoR. In a later analysis, TCR-TCR, TCR-HLA and TCR-CMV co-occurrence was scored with hypergeometric tests, and a repertoire-size bias correction was applied to TCR pairs. A later analysis estimated false discovery rates by permuting HLA or CMV assignments 20 times. In a later analysis, co-occurring TCRs were grouped using DBSCAN, and TCRdist sequence similarity was added for clustering within HLA-allele-positive subsets. For co-occurrence clustering, repertoires with fewer than 30,000 or more than 120,000 public chains were excluded, along with about five repertoires with anomalous nucleotide sharing. Held by TCRdb, this immuneACCESS table contains in-frame sequences only and omits some clones. Under half of the omission traces to an unresolved V gene where checked; the cause of the rest is unknown. That table is the source of V, J and clone size, and D and trimming were worked out from the DNA. Present in this sample are approximately 300,000 clones, about 80% of which were seen just once. The ten biggest clones cover about 0.28% of the sample.

This sample is part of a study of cytomegalovirus exposure and HLA in healthy donors (dated by TCRdb to about 2017). Context from the whole study: According to an earlier analysis of a few hundred of the donors, about 179 million T cells yielded approximately 120 million unique TCR beta sequences and 276 Gb of sequence data. Every discovery cohort repertoire had been produced on one sequencing platform. Because of strong linkage in the cohort, a handful of DR-DQ haplotypes were treated as single units for association and clustering. Of the approximately 370 genotyped donors, less than 90% were placed in the genetic ancestry cluster associated with self-reported Caucasian donors. To predict cytomegalovirus infection status, the study combined high-throughput TCR immunosequencing, statistical association of individual TCRs with disease status, and machine learning. Among roughly 400 genotyped donors of the cohort, an average of around 250,000 unique TCR beta nucleotide sequences was sequenced per donor, of which roughly 17% were non-productive. A later analysis re-examined previously published TCR beta repertoires from 600 to 700 donors and added high-resolution HLA genotyping to investigate patterns of TCR occurrence. The study aimed to test whether cataloging public T cell receptors could reveal signatures of past pathogen exposure. In addition to the first cohort of about 650 subjects, a separate validation cohort of some 120 different subjects was used. HLA typing covered class I and class II loci at four-digit resolution. The number of donors typed differed by locus, with 629-630 for A, B, C, DRB1 and DQB1, roughly 520 for DQA1, 600 to 610 for DPA1, and over 400 for DPB1. Genome-wide SNP genotypes for about three fifths of the roughly 670 donors were used in a later genetic analysis, which treated that subset as a discovery cohort. Rather than using new phenotypic data, the later analysis identified candidate immune exposures from TCR beta sequences and from how often those sequences occurred across donors. Donor age, sex, ethnicity and CMV serostatus were collected together with the repertoire data. Approximately 300 gigabases of sequencing data and around 85 million unique TCR sequences made up an early release that covered several hundred HLA-typed donors. To decide whether each TCR beta V gene segment behaved as functional or pseudogenic, an earlier analysis of fewer than 750 of the donors relied on high-throughput TCR beta sequencing. The T cell repertoires of around 730 subjects were profiled by immunosequencing and related to cytomegalovirus serostatus.

V is pruned by 5 bases and J by 5 bases, leaving 11 bases of the junction without a gene match. CDR3 length: 15 amino acids, cysteine to phenylalanine. The kept DNA is CDR3 alone, 45 bases in frame from the first base. The germline V gene (reference sequence) specifies SEHNR as CDR1 and FQNEAQ as CDR2. General conclusions and limits of the study: A further reported finding was that TCR beta sequences accurately predicted the HLA-A and HLA-B alleles for most subjects in the first cohort. Several of the top co-occurrence clusters appeared to be linked to parvovirus B19, influenza, CMV and Epstein-Barr virus, according to a later analysis. A later genetic analysis associated a missense DCLRE1C variant with V-gene and J-gene trimming of TCR beta chains, and an independent cohort replicated the association. Linkage disequilibrium might explain the correlated functional status among segregating V segments, but an unknown experimental factor could not be excluded. The study listed 164 TCR beta chains as associated with cytomegalovirus. The authors suggested that the approach could potentially be extended to other disease states and immunological phenotypes. In a later analysis, most CMV-associated TCR beta chains were found to appear HLA-restricted, with HLA associations seemingly driven largely by CMV exposure. In vitro tests confirmed that a few of the cytomegalovirus-associated TCR beta chains recognize cytomegalovirus antigens. A later analysis found that TCR association rates varied across HLA loci, with DRB1 alleles showing the most associated TCRs and HLA-C alleles the fewest. The 87-base-pair reads could not distinguish some IMGT-functional V segments, including TRBV6-2 and TRBV6-3, so those segments were excluded. The cohort was sequenced for TCR beta chains only, and without alpha or paired-chain data the features that could be detected were limited. Strong co-occurrence of HLA alleles, especially DR and DQ, made assigning TCR associations to individual alleles difficult. CMV serostatus was the only immune exposure information available for the cohort. A cluster of highly shared sequence variants was judged likely to represent a technical artifact of the sequencing pipeline. Broadly in line with IMGT annotations, most TCR beta V segments showed up in productive rearrangements about 87% or about 30% of the time in an earlier analysis of several hundred of the donors. A later genetic analysis reported fewer N-insertions in productive TCRs among donors in an Asian-associated ancestry cluster than the roughly 670-donor mean. In both the original and validation cohorts, the classifier was reported to diagnose cytomegalovirus status with high specificity and sensitivity. Roughly uniform sequencing depth across donors was assumed in presence/absence analyses, although this assumption may not hold. Because counts were too low, roughly 17 rarely observed V segments, including chromosome 9 orphons, were left out of the earlier analysis of approximately 500 of the donors. In a later analysis, HLA-associated TCR beta chains were found to be more clonally expanded and to have lower generation probabilities than equally common non-associated chains. Across donors, most TCR sequences were observed very rarely, whereas some public TCRs were present in many individuals. Specific HLA alleles were associated with roughly 17,000 TCR beta sequences at a false discovery rate of 0.05 in a later analysis. Because HLA typing was unavailable for some donors at each locus, only the typed subset was used in association tests.

The cohort comprised some 730 healthy bone marrow donors. At the time of sampling, every cohort member was nominally healthy, though immune exposures that went unrecorded were likely present. The donor was CMV seronegative and belonged to the group of more than 300 seronegative cohort members. A peripheral blood sample was provided by each donor, and peripheral blood mononuclear cells were used for TCR beta sequencing. The Qiagen DNeasy Blood Extraction Kit was used to extract genomic DNA from the blood cell samples. The chain uses TRBV7-9 and TRBJ1-1, with 7 junctional bases fitting TRBD1. Sequencing was carried out using PBMCs. The receptor was isolated from a girl between 2 and 10 years old in good health and CMV-seronegative. The CDR3 sequence is CASSAGQVKWTEAFF. The DNA sequence follows: TGTGCCAGCAGCGCAGGACAGGTTAAGTGGACTGAAGCTTTCTTT.